The 14 T cell receptor beta chains below come from one sample, sequenced in a study of regulatory T cells in long-lasting Graves disease. TCR beta libraries were built with iRepertoire HTBI primers and Arm-PCR of CDR3 regions. TCRdb passed the multiplex PCR reads through MiXCR, listing each CDR3 protein once. The sample yields 700,000 or so distinct CDR3 sequences, 30% seen once. Time point denoted: persistent/refractory GD, antithyroid drugs over 5 years with positive TRAb. Following extraction of RNA from PBMCs, that RNA was used to make the TCR library. The sample in question was peripheral blood mononuclear cells (PBMCs), obtained when the disease was refractory, from a patient treated with antithyroid drugs. All receptors derive from a female donor with Graves disease.

The chain is built from TRBV29-1 and TRBJ1-1; TRBD1 agrees at 9 bases. Per germline, CDR1 SQVTM and CDR2 ANQGSEA. J lost 1 base, V lost 5 bases, and 2 bases had no gene match. CDR3 length: 13 amino acids. CDR3 sequence (DNA): TGCAGCGTTACACAGGGGGCGAACACTGAAGCTTTCTTT. Translated: CSVTQGANTEAFF.

The chain is built from TRBV2 and TRBJ2-3; 8 nucleotides align to TRBD2. The CDR3 covers 14 residues. The germline V gene has CDR1 SNHLY and CDR2 FYNNEI. Unmatched junction bases numbered 6, after V lost 6 bases and J lost 4 bases. The DNA for the CDR3 is TGTGCCAGCAGGGTGAGCGGGGGCCCAGATACGCAGTATTTT. It translates to CASRVSGGPDTQYF. The whole variable domain, remainder taken from reference TRBV2 and TRBJ2-3, is EPEVTQTPSHQVTQMGQEVILRCVPISNHLYFYWYRQILGQKVEFLVSFYNNEISEKSEIFDDQFSVERPDGSNFTLKIRSTKLEDSAMYFCASRVSGGPDTQYFGPGTRLTVL.

V usage is TRBV20-1 and J usage is TRBJ2-7; TRBD2 is a possible D gene (6 bases). The CDR3 consists of 13 residues. The germline gives CDR1 DFQATT, CDR2 SNEGSKA (reference sequence). V lost 3 bases and J 5 bases, leaving 14 bases between the germline ends. The DNA for the CDR3 is TGCAGTGCTAGGATGGGGGGTACCAACGAGCAGTACTTC. Residues: CSARMGGTNEQYF.

The chain uses TRBV7-7 and TRBJ2-2, with 7 nucleotides matching TRBD1. The junction had 5 bases not matched to a gene; V was cut back by 5 bases and J by 5 bases. The length of the CDR3 is 14 residues. Germline V CDR1 and CDR2: SSHAT, FNYEAQ (reference sequence). The CDR3 sequence: CASSPYRGTGELFF. The CDR3 DNA reads as TGTGCCAGCAGCCCCTACAGGGGAACCGGGGAGCTGTTTTTT.

The V gene is TRBV5-1, the J gene TRBJ2-7; 10 nucleotides match TRBD1. In germline, CDR1 is SGHRS, CDR2 YFSETQ. The junction had 4 bases not matched to a gene; V was cut back by 4 bases and J by 3 bases. The CDR3 spans 14 residues. This CDR3 is CASSKRTGGYEQYF. CDR3 nucleotide sequence: TGCGCCAGCAGCAAACGGACAGGGGGCTACGAGCAGTACTTC. The whole variable domain, filled in from reference TRBV5-1 and TRBJ2-7, reads KAGVTQTPRYLIKTRGQQVTLSCSPISGHRSVSWYQQTPGQGLQFLFEYFSETQRNKGNFPGRFSGRQFSNSRSEMNVSTLELGDSALYLCASSKRTGGYEQYFGPGTRLTVT.

This chain uses TRBV6-1 with TRBJ2-2; 7 positions agree with TRBD2. Germline CDR1 and CDR2: MNHNS and SASEGT. The trim removed 8 bases at V and 2 bases at J, leaving 5 bases unmatched. This CDR3 comprises 14 residues. The CDR3, as DNA: TGTGCCAGCGCGGGGGTGTTCAACACCGGGGAGCTGTTTTTT. Translation gives CASAGVFNTGELFF.

In this sample, this clonotype turned up a few times. The rearrangement uses TRBV6-1 and TRBJ1-5; 10 nucleotides match TRBD1. The germline gives CDR1 MNHNS, CDR2 SASEGT. The ends lost 5 bases at V and 6 bases at J; junction bases unmatched: 7. The CDR3 has 15 residues. The CDR3 sequence: CASSRDRDRGQPQHF. The CDR3, as DNA: TGTGCCAGCAGTCGCGACCGGGACAGGGGTCAGCCCCAGCATTTT.

This clonotype has just a few counts. J is TRBJ2-5 and V is TRBV19, with TRBD1 as a possible D gene (6 bases). V was trimmed by 0 bases and J by 5 bases, leaving 13 bases between them. CDR1 and CDR2 (germline): LNHDA, SQIVND (reference sequence). There are 15 residues in the CDR3. CDR3 region: CASSIESRGPETQYF. DNA of the CDR3: TGTGCCAGTAGTATAGAATCCAGGGGTCCGGAGACCCAGTACTTC.

The chain links TRBV20-1 to TRBJ2-1, with 13 bases lining up with TRBD2. The germline V gene encodes CDR1 DFQATT and CDR2 SNEGSKA (reference sequence). CDR3 length equals 15 residues. J was trimmed by 4 bases and V by 4 bases; bases with no gene match: 4. DNA of the CDR3: TGCAGTGCTACCACTAGCGGGGGGGGATACAATGAGCAGTTCTTC. It codes for CSATTSGGGYNEQFF.

This clonotype has only a few counts. The genes are TRBV11-2 and TRBJ1-1, with TRBD1 as a possible D gene (5 bases). The CDR3 consists of 14 residues. V lost 5 bases and J 7 bases, leaving 17 bases between the germline ends. Germline CDR1 and CDR2: SGHAT and FQNNGV. CDR3 sequence (DNA): TGTGCCAGCAGCCCTACCGGGACGGCCTATGAAGCTTTCTTT. As protein: CASSPTGTAYEAFF.

As to this clonotype: The CDR3 carries no conserved terminal phenylalanine or tryptophan, so it likely arises from a read error. The V gene is TRBV12-3 or TRBV12-4, the J gene TRBJ2-6; D may be TRBD2 (5 bases). The V and J ends lost 7 bases and 0 bases respectively, with 16 bases between them. The CDR3 contains 17 residues. The CDR3: CASKSRGAYSGANVLTL. In nucleotides, the CDR3 is TGTGCCAGCAAGTCCCGGGGAGCCTACTCTGGGGCCAACGTCCTGACTCTC.

The rearrangement uses TRBV2 and TRBJ2-7, with 7 bases lining up with TRBD2. V gave up 8 bases and J gave up 1 base; unmatched junction bases: 26. Germline lookup yields CDR1 SNHLY and CDR2 FYNNEI. The CDR3 is 20 residues long. The CDR3 is CASSGRAQPPTSLISYEQYF. In nucleotides, the CDR3 is TGTGCCAGCTCCGGCCGTGCACAGCCGCCGACTAGCTTAATATCCTACGAGCAGTACTTC.

The chain combines TRBV13 with TRBJ2-5, with TRBD2 identical over 13 bases. CDR1 is PRHDT and CDR2 is FYEKMQ in the germline V gene (reference sequence). This CDR3 spans 17 amino acids. With V trimmed by 5 bases and J by 1 base, 7 bases remained unmatched. The CDR3 is CASSRRTSGSLQETQYF. In nucleotides, the CDR3 is TGTGCCAGCAGCCGACGGACTAGCGGGAGTCTCCAAGAGACCCAGTACTTC.

This clonotype was recorded a few times. The rearrangement uses TRBV13 and TRBJ1-1; D unclear. V gave up 5 bases and J gave up 1 base, with 11 bases separating them. This CDR3 spans 14 amino acids. The germline V gene encodes CDR1 PRHDT and CDR2 FYEKMQ (reference sequence). CDR3 region: CASSASNKNTEAFF. In DNA form, the CDR3 reads TGTGCCAGCAGCGCCTCAAATAAGAACACTGAAGCTTTCTTT.